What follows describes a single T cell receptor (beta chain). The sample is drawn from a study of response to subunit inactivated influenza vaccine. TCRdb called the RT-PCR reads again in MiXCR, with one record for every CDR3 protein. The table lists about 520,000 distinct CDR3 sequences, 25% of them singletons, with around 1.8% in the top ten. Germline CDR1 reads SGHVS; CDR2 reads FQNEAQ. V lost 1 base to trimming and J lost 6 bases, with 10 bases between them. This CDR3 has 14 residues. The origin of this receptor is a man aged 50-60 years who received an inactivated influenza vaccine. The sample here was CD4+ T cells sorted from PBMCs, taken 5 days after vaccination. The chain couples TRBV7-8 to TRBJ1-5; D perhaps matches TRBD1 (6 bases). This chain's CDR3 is CASSLEAGVQPQHF. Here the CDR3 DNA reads TGTGCCAGCAGCTTAGAGGCAGGGGTTCAGCCCCAGCATTTT.